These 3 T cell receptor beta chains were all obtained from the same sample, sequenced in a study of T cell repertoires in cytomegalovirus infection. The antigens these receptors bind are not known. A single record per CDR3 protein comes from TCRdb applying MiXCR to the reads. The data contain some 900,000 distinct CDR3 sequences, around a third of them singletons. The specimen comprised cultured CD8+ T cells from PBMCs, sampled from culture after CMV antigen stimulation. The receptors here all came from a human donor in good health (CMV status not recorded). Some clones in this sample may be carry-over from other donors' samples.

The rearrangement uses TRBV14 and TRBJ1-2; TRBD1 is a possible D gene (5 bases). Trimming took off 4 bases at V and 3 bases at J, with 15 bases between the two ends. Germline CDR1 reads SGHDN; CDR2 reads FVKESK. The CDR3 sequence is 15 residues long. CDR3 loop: CASSPWGTNHYGYTF. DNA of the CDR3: TGTGCCAGCAGCCCCTGGGGGACGAACCACTATGGCTACACCTTC.

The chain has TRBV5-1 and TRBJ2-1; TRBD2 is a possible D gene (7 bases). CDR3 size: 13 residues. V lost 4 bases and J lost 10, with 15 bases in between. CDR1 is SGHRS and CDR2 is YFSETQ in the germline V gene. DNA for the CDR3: TGCGCCAGCAGCGGGGGGGGCCTAAGGGAGCAGTTCTTC. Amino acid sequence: CASSGGGLREQFF.

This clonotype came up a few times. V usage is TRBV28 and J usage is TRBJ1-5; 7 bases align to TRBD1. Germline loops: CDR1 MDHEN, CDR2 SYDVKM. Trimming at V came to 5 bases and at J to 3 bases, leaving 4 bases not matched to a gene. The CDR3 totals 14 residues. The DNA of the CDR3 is TGTGCCAGCAGTACCGGGACAGACAATCAGCCCCAGCATTTT. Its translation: CASSTGTDNQPQHF.